This record looks at one TCR beta chain sequence and its context. Its antigen specificity is not known. No much larger clone exists at a distance of one base, and base qualities are not known. Its CDR3 holds 17 amino acids, cysteine through phenylalanine. The entry retains the CDR3 DNA only, 51 bases that are in frame from base 1. A distance of 25 bases separates the germline ends of V and J, which lose 4 bases and 10 bases respectively. CDR1 and CDR2, per the germline V gene, are KGHSH and LQKENI. This entry comes from a study of cytomegalovirus exposure and HLA in healthy donors (dated by TCRdb to 2016 to 2017). Context from the whole study: In an earlier analysis of approximately 640 of the donors, 250 to 300 Gb of sequence data and about 110 million unique TCR beta sequences from roughly 190 million T cells were reported. An early release that covered about 600 HLA-typed donors contained 250 to 350 gigabases of sequencing data and tens of millions of unique TCR sequences. Of the 398 genotyped donors, roughly 85% fell in the genetic ancestry cluster associated with self-reported Caucasian donors. The aim of the study was to test whether cataloging public T cell receptors could identify signatures of past pathogen exposure. Using immunosequencing, the study profiled T cell repertoires from fewer than 850 subjects and related those repertoires to cytomegalovirus serostatus. Along with the approximately 700-subject first cohort, a separate validation cohort of some 130 different subjects was used. To predict cytomegalovirus infection status, the study brought together high-throughput TCR immunosequencing, statistical association of individual TCRs with disease status, and machine learning. A later analysis re-analyzed previously published TCR beta repertoires from roughly 630 donors and added high-resolution HLA genotyping to study TCR occurrence patterns. The later analysis used no new phenotypic data to find candidate immune exposures, relying instead on TCR beta sequences and their occurrence across donors. An earlier analysis of 587 of the donors used high-throughput TCR beta sequencing to judge whether each TCR beta V gene segment behaved as functional or pseudogenic. Donor age, sex, ethnicity and CMV serostatus were collected together with the repertoire data. A later genetic analysis took genome-wide SNP genotypes for about three fifths of the roughly 670 donors and used that subset as a discovery cohort. Every repertoire in the discovery cohort had been generated on one and the same sequencing platform. HLA typing included class I and class II loci at four-digit resolution. The number of typed donors differed by locus: about 620-640 for A, B, C, DRB1 and DQB1; 522 for DQA1; about 600 for DPA1; and around 470 for DPB1. Roughly 5 DR-DQ haplotypes were handled as single units for association and clustering, since linkage in the cohort was strong. Across roughly 420 genotyped donors of the cohort, an average of about 240,000 unique TCR beta nucleotide sequences per donor were sequenced, and 15% to 20% of those sequences were non-productive.

The receptor library was made with the immunoSEQ multiplex PCR assay. A mixture of 60 forward primers for TCR Vbeta segments and 13 reverse primers for TCR Jbeta segments was used in the multiplex PCR. The CDR3 region of rearranged TCR beta genes was amplified from genomic DNA by a multiplex PCR assay. The amplified TCR beta libraries were sequenced on the Illumina HiSeq System as 87-base-pair reads. In the original analysis: A later analysis tallied some 79 million unique TCR beta chains across the 550 to 850 repertoires, and around 12 million of those chains were shared by two or more donors. Raw reads were error-corrected and collapsed into unique sequences with a nearest-neighbor algorithm that merged closely related sequences to remove PCR and sequencing errors. Alignment of CDR3 sequences to IMGT reference sequences was used to assign V, D and J gene segments. For a sequence to be retained, at least a six-nucleotide match to both a V gene segment and a J gene segment was required. A rearrangement was called productive if the CDR3 had no stop codons and remained in frame with V and J, and every other rearrangement was called non-productive. Following IMGT convention, CDR3 was defined as the stretch from the second conserved V-encoded cysteine to the conserved J-encoded phenylalanine. The earlier analysis of about 590 of the donors excluded sequences that lacked an unambiguous match to a single V gene segment. In an earlier analysis of approximately 590 of the donors, a V segment was called functional when productive rearrangements were above 56.7%, and segregating when the standard deviation between donors exceeded 5%. A statistical classification framework was developed to diagnose cytomegalovirus status using the catalog of TCR beta chain sequences. In a later analysis, TCR nucleotide sequences were compared against IMGT/GENE-DB human TR gene sequences so that V and J genes could be assigned. In a later analysis, CDR3 sequences and most-parsimonious VDJ recombination scenarios were assigned using the TCRdist pipeline. In a later analysis, every TCR beta chain was defined by the combination of its CDR3 amino acid sequence and its V-gene family, and reads without a unique V-gene family were dropped. As a way to deal with suspected cross-contamination and a sequencing artifact, a later analysis dropped roughly 620 nucleotide sequences that were highly shared and had low generation probability. In a later analysis, a clonal expansion index was calculated for each public chain from normalized within-repertoire ranks of inferred template counts. In a later analysis, generation probabilities were computed using a VDJ recombination model fitted to out-of-frame rearrangements, and the results were checked against IGoR. Hypergeometric tests were used in a later analysis to score TCR-TCR, TCR-HLA and TCR-CMV co-occurrence, with a repertoire-size bias correction applied to the TCR pairs. A later analysis estimated false discovery rates by permuting HLA or CMV assignments 20 times. In a later analysis, co-occurring TCRs were grouped using DBSCAN, with TCRdist sequence similarity added in when clustering inside HLA-allele-positive subsets. Repertoires with fewer than 30,000 or more than 120,000 public chains, plus five repertoires with anomalous nucleotide sharing, were excluded from co-occurrence clustering. TCRdb holds this immuneACCESS table with in-frame rearrangements only. Some clones are missing; in checked studies, unresolved V genes explain under half, and the rest has no known cause. From that table come the V and J calls and clone size; the DNA was used to work out D and trimming. Present in this sample are about 140,000 clones, 80% of which were seen just once. Approximately 4.1% of the sample is taken by the ten largest.

In total, around 600 healthy bone marrow donors made up the cohort. All cohort members were sampled while nominally healthy, although unrecorded immune exposures were likely present. The donor tested CMV seronegative, placing the donor among the 350 to 400 seronegative members of the cohort. Each donor provided a peripheral blood sample, and peripheral blood mononuclear cells were used for TCR beta sequencing. The Qiagen DNeasy Blood Extraction Kit was used to extract genomic DNA from the blood cell samples. General findings and caveats noted by the study authors: Most CMV-associated TCR beta chains appeared to be HLA-restricted in a later analysis, and the HLA associations seemed to be driven largely by CMV exposure. In both the original and validation cohorts, the classifier was reported to diagnose cytomegalovirus status with high specificity and sensitivity. A further reported finding was that TCR beta sequences accurately predicted the HLA-A and HLA-B alleles for most subjects in the first cohort. In a later analysis, TCR association rates were found to vary across HLA loci, with the most associated TCRs seen for DRB1 alleles and the fewest for HLA-C alleles. In a later analysis, HLA-associated TCR beta chains showed more clonal expansion and lower generation probabilities than non-associated chains that were equally common. The authors suggested that the approach could potentially be extended to other disease states and immunological phenotypes. When HLA alleles, especially DR and DQ, strongly co-occurred, attributing TCR associations to individual alleles was difficult. In the study, about 150 TCR beta chains were listed as associated with cytomegalovirus. According to a later genetic analysis, donors in an Asian-associated ancestry cluster had fewer N-insertions in productive TCRs than the approximately 710-donor mean. Only TCR beta chains were sequenced in this cohort, and the absence of alpha or paired-chain data limited detectable features. Because the 87-base-pair reads could not distinguish some IMGT-functional V segments, including TRBV6-2 and TRBV6-3, those segments were excluded. Presence/absence analyses assumed roughly uniform sequencing depth across donors, an assumption that may not hold. Three of the identified cytomegalovirus-associated TCR beta chains were confirmed in vitro to be specific for cytomegalovirus antigens. The sequencing pipeline was judged likely to have produced a cluster of highly shared sequence variants as a technical artifact. Because counts were too low, roughly 18 rarely observed V segments, including chromosome 9 orphons, were left out of the earlier analysis of 587 of the donors. In a later analysis, some 17,000 TCR beta sequences were associated with specific HLA alleles at a false discovery rate of 0.05. Most TCR sequences were seen in very few donors, while some public TCRs were found in many individuals. Linkage disequilibrium might explain the correlated functional status among segregating V segments, but an unknown experimental factor could not be ruled out. The only immune exposure information available for the cohort was CMV serostatus. In an earlier analysis of fewer than 750 of the donors, most TCR beta V segments were observed in productive rearrangements about 90% or about 30% of the time, broadly matching IMGT annotations. HLA typing was unavailable for some donors at each locus, so association tests used only the typed subset. V-gene and J-gene trimming of TCR beta chains was associated with a missense DCLRE1C variant in a later genetic analysis, and the association was replicated in an independent cohort. According to a later analysis, parvovirus B19, influenza, CMV and Epstein-Barr virus appeared linked to several top co-occurrence clusters.

The clonotype originates from a man aged 35 to 55 in good health and CMV-seronegative. Sample: PBMCs. The rearranged segments are TRBV18 and TRBJ1-4, and possibly TRBD1, on 6 matching bases. The CDR3 is CASSLMLETGQMGKLFF. The DNA sequence reads TGTGCCAGCTCACTAATGCTAGAGACAGGACAGATGGGAAAACTGTTTTTT.